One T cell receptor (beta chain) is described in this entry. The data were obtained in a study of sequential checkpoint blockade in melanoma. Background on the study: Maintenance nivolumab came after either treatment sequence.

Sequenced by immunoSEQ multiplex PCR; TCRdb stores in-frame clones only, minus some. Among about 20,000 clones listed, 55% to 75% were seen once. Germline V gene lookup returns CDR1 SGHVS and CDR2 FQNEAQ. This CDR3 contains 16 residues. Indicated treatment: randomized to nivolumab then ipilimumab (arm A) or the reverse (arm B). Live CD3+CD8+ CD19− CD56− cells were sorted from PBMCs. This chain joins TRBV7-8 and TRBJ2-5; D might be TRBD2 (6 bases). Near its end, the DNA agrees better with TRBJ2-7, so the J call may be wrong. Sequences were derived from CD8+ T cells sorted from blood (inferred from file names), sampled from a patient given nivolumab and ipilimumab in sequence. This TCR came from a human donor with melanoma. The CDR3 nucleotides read TGTGCCAGCAGCGTGCAGGAGGGGTCAGGGTCCTACGAGCAGTACTTC. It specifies CASSVQEGSGSYEQYF.